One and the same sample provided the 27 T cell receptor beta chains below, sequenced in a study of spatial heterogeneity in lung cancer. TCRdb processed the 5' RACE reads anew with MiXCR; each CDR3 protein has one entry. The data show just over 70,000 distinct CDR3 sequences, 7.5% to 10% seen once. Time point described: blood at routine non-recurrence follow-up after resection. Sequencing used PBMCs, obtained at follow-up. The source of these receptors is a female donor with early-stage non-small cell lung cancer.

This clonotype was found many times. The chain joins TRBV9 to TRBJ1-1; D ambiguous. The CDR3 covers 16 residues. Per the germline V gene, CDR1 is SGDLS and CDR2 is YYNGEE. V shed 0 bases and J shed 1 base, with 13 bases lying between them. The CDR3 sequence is CASSVVTGGRNTEAFF. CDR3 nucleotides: TGTGCCAGCAGCGTAGTTACGGGAGGGAGGAACACTGAAGCTTTCTTT.

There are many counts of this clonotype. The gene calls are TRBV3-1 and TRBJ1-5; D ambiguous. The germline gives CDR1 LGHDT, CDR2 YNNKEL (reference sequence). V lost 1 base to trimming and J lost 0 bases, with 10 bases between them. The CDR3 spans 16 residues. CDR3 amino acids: CASSQGNSVSNQPQHF. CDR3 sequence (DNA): TGTGCCAGCAGCCAAGGTAACAGCGTTAGCAATCAGCCCCAGCATTTT.

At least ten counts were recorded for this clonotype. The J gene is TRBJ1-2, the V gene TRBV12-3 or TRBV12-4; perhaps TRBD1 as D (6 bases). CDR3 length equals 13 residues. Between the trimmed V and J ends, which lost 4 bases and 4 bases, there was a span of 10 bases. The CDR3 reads CASSSGQRYGYTF. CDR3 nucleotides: TGTGCCAGCAGTTCCGGACAGCGCTATGGCTACACCTTC.

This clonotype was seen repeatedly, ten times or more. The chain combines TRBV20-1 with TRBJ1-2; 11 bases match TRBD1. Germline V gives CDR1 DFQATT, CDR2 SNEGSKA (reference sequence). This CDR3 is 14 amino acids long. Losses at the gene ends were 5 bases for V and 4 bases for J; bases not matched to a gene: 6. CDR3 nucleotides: TGCAGTGCTGGCTTAGGACAGGGGGCCTATGGCTACACCTTC. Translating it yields CSAGLGQGAYGYTF.

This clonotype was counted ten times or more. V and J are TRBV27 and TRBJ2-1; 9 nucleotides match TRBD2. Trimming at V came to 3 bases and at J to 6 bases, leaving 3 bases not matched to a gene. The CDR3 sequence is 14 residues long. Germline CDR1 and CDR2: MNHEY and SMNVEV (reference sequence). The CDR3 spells CASSLGLARNEQFF. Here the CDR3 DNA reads TGTGCCAGCAGTTTGGGACTAGCTCGCAATGAGCAGTTCTTC.

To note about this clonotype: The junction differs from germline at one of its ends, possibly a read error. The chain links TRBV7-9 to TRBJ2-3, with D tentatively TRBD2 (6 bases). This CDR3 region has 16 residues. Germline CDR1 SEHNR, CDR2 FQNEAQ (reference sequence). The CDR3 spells CASSPGESTSTDTQYF. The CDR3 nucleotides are TGTGCCAGCAGTCCCGGGGAGAGTACTAGCACTGATACGCAGTATTTT.

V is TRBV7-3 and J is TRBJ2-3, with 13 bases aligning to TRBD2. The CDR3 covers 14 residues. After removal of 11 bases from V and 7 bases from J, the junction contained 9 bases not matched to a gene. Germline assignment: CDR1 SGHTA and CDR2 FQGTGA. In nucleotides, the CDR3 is TGTGCCTCTACTAGCGGGAGGGCCTCTTATACGCAGTATTTT. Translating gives CASTSGRASYTQYF.

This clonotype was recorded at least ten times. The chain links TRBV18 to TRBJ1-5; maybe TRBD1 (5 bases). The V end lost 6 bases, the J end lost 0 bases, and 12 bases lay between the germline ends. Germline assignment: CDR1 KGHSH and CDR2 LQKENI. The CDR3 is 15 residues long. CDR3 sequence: CASSLGGNSNQPQHF. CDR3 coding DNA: TGTGCCAGCTCTCTCGGGGGAAATAGCAATCAGCCCCAGCATTTT.

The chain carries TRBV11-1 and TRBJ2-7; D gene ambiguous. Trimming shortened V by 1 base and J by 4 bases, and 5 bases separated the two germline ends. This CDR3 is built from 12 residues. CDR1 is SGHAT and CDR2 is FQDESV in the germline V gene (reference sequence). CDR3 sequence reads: CASSLDSYEQYF. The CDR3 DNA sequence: TGTGCCAGCAGCTTAGATTCATACGAGCAGTACTTC.

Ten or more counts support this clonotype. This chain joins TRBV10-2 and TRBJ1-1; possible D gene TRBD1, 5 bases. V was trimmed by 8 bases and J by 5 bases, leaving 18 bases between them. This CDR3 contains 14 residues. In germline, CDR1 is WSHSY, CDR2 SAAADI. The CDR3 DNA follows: TGCGCCAGCGGGTTGGTGGGGACCAAAACTGAAGCTTTCTTT. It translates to CASGLVGTKTEAFF.

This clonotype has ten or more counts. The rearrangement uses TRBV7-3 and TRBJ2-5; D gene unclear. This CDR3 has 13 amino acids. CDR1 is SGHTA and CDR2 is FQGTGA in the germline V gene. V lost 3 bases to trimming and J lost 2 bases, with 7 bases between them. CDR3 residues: CASSLSSQETQYF. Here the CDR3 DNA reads TGTGCCAGCAGCTTGAGCAGTCAAGAGACCCAGTACTTC.

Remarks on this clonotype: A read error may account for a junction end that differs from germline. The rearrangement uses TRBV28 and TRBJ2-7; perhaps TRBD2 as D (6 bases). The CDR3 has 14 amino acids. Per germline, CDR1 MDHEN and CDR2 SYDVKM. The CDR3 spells CASTLRGSSYELYF. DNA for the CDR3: TGTGCCAGCACCCTCCGGGGGAGCTCCTACGAGCTGTACTTC.

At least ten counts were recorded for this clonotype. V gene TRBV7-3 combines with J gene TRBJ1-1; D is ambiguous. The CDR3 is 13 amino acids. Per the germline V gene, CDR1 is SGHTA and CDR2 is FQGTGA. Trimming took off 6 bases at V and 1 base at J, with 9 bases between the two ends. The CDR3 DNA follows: TGTGCCAGCAGACGGGAGGCGAACACTGAAGCTTTCTTT. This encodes CASRREANTEAFF.

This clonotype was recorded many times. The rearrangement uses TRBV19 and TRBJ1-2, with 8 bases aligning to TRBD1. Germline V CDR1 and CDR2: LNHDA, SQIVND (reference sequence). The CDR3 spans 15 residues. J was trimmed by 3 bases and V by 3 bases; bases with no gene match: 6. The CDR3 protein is CASSISTGVDYGYTF. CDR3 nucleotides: TGTGCCAGTAGTATCTCGACAGGGGTCGACTATGGCTACACCTTC.

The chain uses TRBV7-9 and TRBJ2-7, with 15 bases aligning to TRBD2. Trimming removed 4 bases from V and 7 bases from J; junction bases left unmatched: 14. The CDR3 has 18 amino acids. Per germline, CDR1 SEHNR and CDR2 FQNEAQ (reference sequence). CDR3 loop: CASSSGLAGGAPMGEQYF. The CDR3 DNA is TGTGCCAGCAGCTCGGGACTAGCGGGAGGAGCTCCCATGGGAGAGCAGTACTTC.

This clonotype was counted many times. CDR3 loop: CASSVALRDTQYF. For the CDR3, the DNA is TGTGCCAGCAGCGTGGCCCTGAGGGATACGCAGTATTTT. V and J are TRBV7-9 and TRBJ2-3, with D uncertain. The CDR3 covers 13 residues. The V gene lost 5 bases and the J gene lost 6 bases, with 12 bases spanning the gap. Germline-derived CDR1 and CDR2 are SEHNR and FQNEAQ (reference sequence).

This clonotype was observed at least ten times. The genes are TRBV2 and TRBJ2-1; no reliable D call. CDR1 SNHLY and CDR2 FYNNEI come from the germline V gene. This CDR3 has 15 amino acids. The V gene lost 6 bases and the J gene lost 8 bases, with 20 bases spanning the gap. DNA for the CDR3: TGTGCCAGCAGCCCCCCCTCGGACCAGAGGTATGAGCAGTTCTTC. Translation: CASSPPSDQRYEQFF.

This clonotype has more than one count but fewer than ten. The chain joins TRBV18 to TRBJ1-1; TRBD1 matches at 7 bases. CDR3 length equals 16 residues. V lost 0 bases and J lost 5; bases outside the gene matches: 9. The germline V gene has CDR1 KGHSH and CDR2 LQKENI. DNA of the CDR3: TGTGCCAGCTCACCACCGTTAAGGCAGGGGGGGACTGAAGCTTTCTTT. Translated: CASSPPLRQGGTEAFF.

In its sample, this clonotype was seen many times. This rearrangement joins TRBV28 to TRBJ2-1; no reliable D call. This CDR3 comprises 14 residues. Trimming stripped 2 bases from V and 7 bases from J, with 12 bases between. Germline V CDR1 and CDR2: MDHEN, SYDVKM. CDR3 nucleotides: TGTGCCAGCAGTTTAGAAGGGTTAGGGAATGAGCAGTTCTTC. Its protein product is CASSLEGLGNEQFF.

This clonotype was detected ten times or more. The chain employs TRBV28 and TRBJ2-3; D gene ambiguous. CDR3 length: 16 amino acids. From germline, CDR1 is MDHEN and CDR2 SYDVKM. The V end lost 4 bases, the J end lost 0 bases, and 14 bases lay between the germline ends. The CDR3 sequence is CASSSPSRRSTDTQYF. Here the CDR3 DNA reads TGTGCCAGCAGTTCCCCAAGCCGCCGAAGCACAGATACGCAGTATTTT.

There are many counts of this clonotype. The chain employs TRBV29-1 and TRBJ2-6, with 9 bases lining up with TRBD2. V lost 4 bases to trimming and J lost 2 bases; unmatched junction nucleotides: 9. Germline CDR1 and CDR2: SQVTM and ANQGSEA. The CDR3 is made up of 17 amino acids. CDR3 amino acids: CSVAGEAGGAGANVLTF. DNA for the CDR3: TGCAGCGTTGCAGGTGAAGCGGGAGGAGCTGGGGCCAACGTCCTGACTTTC.

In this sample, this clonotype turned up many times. The CDR3 reads CASSELAGVSGELFF. The DNA of the CDR3 is TGCGCCAGCAGTGAGCTAGCGGGAGTCTCCGGGGAGCTGTTTTTT. The chain uses TRBV10-1 and TRBJ2-2; TRBD2 matches 10 bases. V shed 2 bases, J shed 6 bases, and the junction held 3 bases outside the gene matches. CDR3 length: 15 residues. Germline V gene lookup returns CDR1 WNHNN and CDR2 SYGVQD (reference sequence).

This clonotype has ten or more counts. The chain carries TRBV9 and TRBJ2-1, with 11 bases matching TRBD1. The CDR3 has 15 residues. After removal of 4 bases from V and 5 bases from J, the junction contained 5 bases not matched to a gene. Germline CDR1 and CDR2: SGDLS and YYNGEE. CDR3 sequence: CASSLPGQGDNEQFF. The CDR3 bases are TGTGCCAGCAGCCTCCCGGGACAGGGGGACAATGAGCAGTTCTTC.

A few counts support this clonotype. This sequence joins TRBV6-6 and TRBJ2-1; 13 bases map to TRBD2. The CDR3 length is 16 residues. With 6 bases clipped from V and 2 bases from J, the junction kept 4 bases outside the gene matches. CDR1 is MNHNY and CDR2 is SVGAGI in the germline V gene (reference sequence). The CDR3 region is CASSYGTSGTYNEQFF. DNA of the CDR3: TGTGCCAGCAGCTACGGGACTAGCGGGACCTACAATGAGCAGTTCTTC.

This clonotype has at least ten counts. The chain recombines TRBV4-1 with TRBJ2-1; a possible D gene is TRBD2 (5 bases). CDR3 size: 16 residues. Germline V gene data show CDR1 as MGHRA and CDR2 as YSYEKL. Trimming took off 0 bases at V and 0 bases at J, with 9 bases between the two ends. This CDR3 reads CASSQDPSSSYNEQFF. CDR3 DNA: TGCGCCAGCAGCCAAGATCCTAGCAGCTCCTACAATGAGCAGTTCTTC.

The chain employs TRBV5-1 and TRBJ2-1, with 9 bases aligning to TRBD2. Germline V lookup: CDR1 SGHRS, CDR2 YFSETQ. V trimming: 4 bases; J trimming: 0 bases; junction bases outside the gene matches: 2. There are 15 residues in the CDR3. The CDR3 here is CASSDSGSSYNEQFF. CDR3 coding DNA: TGCGCCAGCAGCGATAGCGGGAGCTCCTACAATGAGCAGTTCTTC.

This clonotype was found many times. CDR3 nucleotides: TGTGCCAGCAGGACTAGCTTGTCAACAGATACGCAGTATTTT. Translation: CASRTSLSTDTQYF. The V and J genes are TRBV5-4 and TRBJ2-3; 7 bases align to TRBD2. V shed 5 bases, J shed 3 bases, and the junction held 6 bases outside the gene matches. The CDR3 totals 14 residues. CDR1 and CDR2 from the germline V gene are SGHNT and YYREEE (reference sequence).